Presented here are 2 T cell receptor beta chains from one specimen sequenced in a study of cytomegalovirus exposure and HLA in healthy donors (TCRdb year 2017). The library came from the immunoSEQ multiplex PCR assay. For the multiplex PCR, a mixture combining 60 forward primers for TCR Vbeta segments and 13 reverse primers for TCR Jbeta segments was used. In TCRdb, the immuneACCESS table is reduced to in-frame sequences with V and J assigned. These tables do not hold every clone; where another copy was compared, an unresolved V gene accounts for under half, and the others remain unexplained. Present in this sample are some 190,000 clones, around three quarters of which were seen just once. The ten largest clones add up to around 1.9% of the sample. Source material: PBMCs. These TCRs come from a woman between 25 and 40 years old in good health and CMV-seronegative.

This clone was picked up a small number of times. The chain couples TRBV25-1 to TRBJ2-7; 9 nucleotides agree with TRBD1. The V and J ends lost 3 bases and 3 bases, in that order; junction bases with no gene match: 9. Per the germline V gene, CDR1 is MGHDK and CDR2 is SYGVNS. The CDR3 spans 16 residues. The CDR3 reads CASSDLDRGWDYEQYF. The CDR3 nucleotides read TGTGCCAGCAGTGACCTGGACAGGGGCTGGGACTACGAGCAGTACTTC.

The chain carries TRBV7-2 and TRBJ1-4; 8 bases line up with TRBD1. Germline-derived CDR1 and CDR2 are SGHTA and FQGNSA. The trim removed 0 bases at V and 11 bases at J, leaving 17 bases unmatched. This CDR3 is 18 amino acids long. The CDR3 loop is CASSLAGTGQGATLKLFF. The CDR3 nucleotides read TGTGCCAGCAGCTTAGCGGGAACCGGACAGGGCGCTACGTTGAAACTGTTTTTT.